Listed here is a single T cell receptor beta chain. Clones were read by immunoSEQ multiplex PCR, and TCRdb kept only the in-frame ones, dropping some. The sample lists roughly 89,000 clones, 90% to 95% seen once, with about 3.9% in the top ten. The data are from a study of T cell changes during pregnancy in multiple sclerosis. J gave up 6 bases and V 6 bases, and 7 bases lay outside the gene matches. Germline CDR1 is LGHNA and CDR2 is YNFKEQ. The CDR3 runs to 13 residues. This sequence was found in a female donor with multiple sclerosis, enrolled in a pregnancy study. The input for sequencing was peripheral blood, taken in the first trimester of pregnancy. The chain has TRBV4-2 and TRBJ1-1, with 7 bases that match TRBD1. Here the CDR3 reads CASRRVGTAEAFF. CDR3 bases: TGTGCCAGCAGAAGGGTAGGGACAGCTGAAGCTTTCTTT.